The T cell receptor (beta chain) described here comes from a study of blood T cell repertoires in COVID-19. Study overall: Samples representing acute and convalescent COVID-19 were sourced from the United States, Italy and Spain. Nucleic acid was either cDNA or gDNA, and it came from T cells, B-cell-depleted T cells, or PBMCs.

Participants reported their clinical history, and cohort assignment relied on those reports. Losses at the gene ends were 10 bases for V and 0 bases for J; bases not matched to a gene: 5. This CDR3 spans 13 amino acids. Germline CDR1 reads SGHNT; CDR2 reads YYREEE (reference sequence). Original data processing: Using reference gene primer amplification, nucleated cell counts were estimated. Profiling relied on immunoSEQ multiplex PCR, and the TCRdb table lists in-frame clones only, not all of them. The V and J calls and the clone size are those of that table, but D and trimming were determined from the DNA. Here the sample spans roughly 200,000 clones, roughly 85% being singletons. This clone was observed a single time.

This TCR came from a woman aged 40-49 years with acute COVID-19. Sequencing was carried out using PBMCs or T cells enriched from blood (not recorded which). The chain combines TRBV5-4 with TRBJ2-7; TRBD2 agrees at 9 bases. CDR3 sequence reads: CAGRGRGSYEQYF. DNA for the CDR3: TGTGCCGGACGCGGGAGGGGCTCCTACGAGCAGTACTTC.